These 26 T cell receptor beta chains originate from one sample sequenced in a study of blood T cell repertoires in COVID-19. Some clones are missing from TCRdb's copy, which holds only in-frame ones; the method was immunoSEQ multiplex PCR. The sample consists of 200,000 to 300,000 clones, 70% to 90% of them appearing once. Material: peripheral blood. These receptors all stem from a woman in her twenties or thirties who had recovered from COVID-19.

The genes are TRBV7-9 and TRBJ2-7; weak D call: TRBD1 (6 bases). The CDR3 length is 14 residues. Germline-derived CDR1 and CDR2 are SEHNR and FQNEAQ (reference sequence). V was cut by 10 bases and J by 0 bases, with 16 bases left in between. In DNA, the CDR3 is TGTGCCACCACGAACAGGGCGAGCTCCTACGAGCAGTACTTC. Amino acid sequence: CATTNRASSYEQYF.

The CDR3 DNA is TGTGCCAGCTCACCACTATCGGAGGGGTGGGGAGCTTTCTTT. Residues: CASSPLSEGWGAFF. The gene calls are TRBV18 and TRBJ1-1, with a tentative D call TRBD1 (5 bases). Germline loops: CDR1 KGHSH, CDR2 LQKENI. This CDR3 contains 14 residues. The ends were cut back, 1 base at V and 10 bases at J, with 16 bases in the middle.

The chain is built from TRBV12-5 and TRBJ2-7; D is unresolved. Germline-derived CDR1 and CDR2 are LGHNT and FRNRAP. V was shortened by 2 bases and J by 6 bases, with 14 bases between the two germline ends. The CDR3 loop spans 14 amino acids. CDR3 coding DNA: TGTGCTAGTGGTTTGACAAGTGGGCCCACCGAGCAGTACTTC. Its translation is CASGLTSGPTEQYF.

V is TRBV6-1 and J is TRBJ2-1, with 13 bases that match TRBD2. J gave up 1 base and V 2 bases, and 5 bases lay outside the gene matches. The CDR3 is 18 residues long. The germline gives CDR1 MNHNS, CDR2 SASEGT. The CDR3 DNA reads TGTGCCAGCAGTGAACCACGACTAGCGGGGGGATCCTACAATGAGCAGTTCTTC. Its translation is CASSEPRLAGGSYNEQFF.

J is TRBJ1-5 and V is TRBV29-1, with D possibly TRBD1 on 6 matching bases. V was shortened by 5 bases and J by 9 bases, with 17 bases between the two germline ends. The germline V gene has CDR1 SQVTM and CDR2 ANQGSEA. The CDR3 is made up of 13 amino acids. Written as DNA, the CDR3 is TGCAGCGTTACCGGGACATCCTCGGGGCCCCAGCATTTT. Protein sequence: CSVTGTSSGPQHF.

This clone was observed once. The chain combines TRBV7-9 with TRBJ1-2, with a tentative D call TRBD1 (6 bases). The CDR3 totals 15 residues. Trimming stripped 5 bases from V and 4 bases from J, with 17 bases between. CDR1 and CDR2 from the germline V gene are SEHNR and FQNEAQ (reference sequence). CDR3 DNA: TGTGCCAGCAGCAAACCATCACAGGGATTCTATGGCTACACCTTC. Encoded protein: CASSKPSQGFYGYTF. The whole variable domain, remainder taken from reference TRBV7-9 and TRBJ1-2, is DTGVSQNPRHKITKRGQNVTFRCDPISEHNRLYWYRQTLGQGPEFLTYFQNEAQLEKSRLLSDRFSAERPKGSFSTLEIQRTEQGDSAMYLCASSKPSQGFYGYTFGSGTRLTVV.

The chain recombines TRBV7-8 with TRBJ2-3; D is possibly TRBD2 (7 bases). Germline V gene sequence: CDR1 SGHVS, CDR2 FQNEAQ. Trimming pared 6 bases from V and 0 bases from J, leaving 13 bases between. This CDR3 region has 15 residues. Written as DNA, the CDR3 is TGTGCCAGCAGGCCGGGGGGCCCTAGCACAGATACGCAGTATTTT. This sequence encodes CASRPGGPSTDTQYF.

The chain is built from TRBV9 and TRBJ2-4; the D gene is possibly TRBD1 (5 bases). The CDR3 loop spans 16 amino acids. Germline V gives CDR1 SGDLS, CDR2 YYNGEE. The ends were cut back, 4 bases at V and 0 bases at J, with 14 bases in the middle. CDR3 in DNA: TGTGCCAGCAGCCCAGGGCCTGATATAGCCAAAAACATTCAGTACTTC. Its translation is CASSPGPDIAKNIQYF.

This clone was seen a handful of times. Mismatch with germline at one junction end may stem from a read error. The rearrangement links TRBV5-4 to TRBJ2-2; possibly TRBD2 for D (7 bases). Germline V gene sequence: CDR1 SGHNT, CDR2 YYREEE (reference sequence). The CDR3 totals 14 residues. Here the CDR3 reads CASRLGGGTGELFF. Written as DNA, the CDR3 is TGTGCCAGCAGATTGGGAGGGGGAACCGGGGAGCTGTTTTTT.

This sequence joins TRBV12-5 and TRBJ2-3; 9 nucleotides line up with TRBD2. Germline CDR1 is LGHNT and CDR2 is FRNRAP. V lost 2 bases and J lost 6; bases outside the gene matches: 12. This CDR3 spans 17 amino acids. CDR3: CASGLRPGLAARDTQYF. CDR3 bases: TGTGCTAGTGGTTTGCGACCGGGACTAGCAGCTCGTGATACGCAGTATTTT.

This clone was seen just once. The chain couples TRBV29-1 to TRBJ1-1; 9 nucleotides align to TRBD1. V trimming: 6 bases; J trimming: 5 bases; junction bases outside the gene matches: 7. From germline, CDR1 is SQVTM and CDR2 ANQGSEA. This CDR3 region has 13 residues. CDR3: CSVSTGGGTEAFF. DNA of the CDR3: TGCAGCGTGTCAACAGGGGGCGGTACTGAAGCTTTCTTT.

The V and J genes are TRBV5-8 and TRBJ1-4; the D is unclear. The CDR3 is made up of 15 amino acids. Germline V gives CDR1 SGHTS, CDR2 YDEGEE. Trimming cost V 4 bases and J 5 bases, with 15 bases left between them. Here the CDR3 DNA reads TGTGCCAGCAGCACGGCCGGTTGGCGGAATGAAAAACTGTTTTTT. Its translation is CASSTAGWRNEKLFF.

The chain is built from TRBV5-1 and TRBJ2-7, with 9 positions matching TRBD2. CDR1 and CDR2 from the germline V gene are SGHRS and YFSETQ. Unmatched junction bases numbered 8, after V lost 4 bases and J lost 3 bases. This CDR3 is 15 amino acids long. The CDR3 region is CASSPYGRGGYEQYF. As DNA, the CDR3 is TGCGCCAGCAGCCCGTACGGGCGGGGGGGCTACGAGCAGTACTTC.

The chain links TRBV11-2 to TRBJ1-2; perhaps TRBD1 as D (6 bases). There are 13 residues in the CDR3. From germline, CDR1 is SGHAT and CDR2 FQNNGV. The germline V and J ends were trimmed by 2 bases and 8 bases, with 12 bases remaining between them. CDR3 in amino acids: CASSLQGLEGYTF. The CDR3 DNA is TGTGCCAGCAGCTTACAGGGGCTGGAGGGCTACACCTTC.

The rearrangement links TRBV4-2 to TRBJ1-3, with 10 bases identical to TRBD1. The CDR3 runs to 16 residues. With 0 bases clipped from V and 4 bases from J, the junction kept 3 bases outside the gene matches. The V gene's germline CDR1 is LGHNA and CDR2 YNFKEQ. The CDR3 here is CASSQEGTGVGNTIYF. CDR3 DNA: TGTGCCAGCAGCCAAGAAGGGACAGGGGTAGGAAACACCATATATTTT.

The J gene is TRBJ2-5, the V gene TRBV7-6, with TRBD2 matching over 10 bases. CDR1 SGHVS and CDR2 FNYEAQ come from the germline V gene. CDR3 length equals 16 residues. V was clipped by 6 bases and J by 3 bases; unmatched bases: 10. The CDR3: CASRKGASGGKETQYF. The CDR3 nucleotides read TGTGCCAGCAGAAAGGGGGCTAGCGGGGGTAAAGAGACCCAGTACTTC.

The V call is TRBV13, the J call TRBJ2-1; 12 bases line up with TRBD2. This CDR3 spans 19 amino acids. V shed 7 bases, J shed 6 bases, and the junction held 19 bases outside the gene matches. CDR1 and CDR2 (germline): PRHDT, FYEKMQ (reference sequence). The CDR3 reads CASTDGGTSGGLGPNEQFF. CDR3 bases: TGTGCCAGCACCGATGGGGGCACTAGCGGGGGGCTGGGGCCCAATGAGCAGTTCTTC.

The V gene is TRBV9, the J gene TRBJ1-2; D is unresolved. Germline CDR1 SGDLS, CDR2 YYNGEE. This CDR3 region has 13 residues. Trimming stripped 7 bases from V and 4 bases from J, with 14 bases between. CDR3 amino acids: CASDRGSGYGYTF. The CDR3 nucleotides read TGTGCCAGCGACCGCGGATCCGGCTATGGCTACACCTTC.

This clone was counted once. The chain links TRBV29-1 to TRBJ2-7; possibly TRBD1 for D (6 bases). The CDR3 is 15 amino acids. Trimming stripped 4 bases from V and 4 bases from J, with 20 bases between. Germline V gives CDR1 SQVTM, CDR2 ANQGSEA. This CDR3 is CSVATLTQGSYEQYF. The CDR3, as DNA: TGCAGCGTTGCGACCCTAACACAGGGTAGTTACGAGCAGTACTTC.

The chain has TRBV7-9 and TRBJ2-7; D gene ambiguous. V lost 4 bases to trimming and J lost 0 bases, with 7 bases between them. The CDR3 has 13 residues. Germline V gene sequence: CDR1 SEHNR, CDR2 FQNEAQ (reference sequence). The CDR3 is CASSYKSSYEQYF. The DNA of the CDR3 is TGTGCCAGCAGCTATAAATCCTCCTACGAGCAGTACTTC.

This clone has a handful of counts. The rearrangement joins TRBV7-9 to TRBJ1-2, with D possibly TRBD1 on 6 matching bases. Trimming removed 5 bases at V and 2 bases at J, with 9 bases between. Germline V CDR1 and CDR2: SEHNR, FQNEAQ (reference sequence). The CDR3 has 13 amino acids. The CDR3, as DNA: TGTGCCAGCAGCCAACAGGGAAACTATGGCTACACCTTC. Protein product: CASSQQGNYGYTF.

This rearrangement joins TRBV7-2 to TRBJ1-2; TRBD1 aligns across 7 bases. Germline V CDR1 and CDR2: SGHTA, FQGNSA. Trimming at V came to 5 bases and at J to 6 bases, leaving 15 bases not matched to a gene. The CDR3 spans 16 residues. The CDR3 region has the DNA TGTGCCAGCAGCCCAGAAAGGAGACAGGGTATCGATGGCTACACCTTC. Its protein product is CASSPERRQGIDGYTF.

J is TRBJ1-1 and V is TRBV11-2; a weak D match, TRBD1 (6 bases). The CDR3 is made up of 15 amino acids. V lost 8 bases, J lost 1 base, and 17 bases lay in between. The germline gives CDR1 SGHAT, CDR2 FQNNGV. Here the CDR3 DNA reads TGTGCCAGCCGAAAGGAAGGACAGCGGAACACTGAAGCTTTCTTT. Residues: CASRKEGQRNTEAFF.

J is TRBJ2-3 and V is TRBV5-1, with 9 bases fitting TRBD1. V lost 5 bases to trimming and J lost 3 bases; unmatched junction nucleotides: 4. CDR3 length equals 14 residues. The V gene's germline CDR1 is SGHRS and CDR2 YFSETQ. The CDR3 region is CASRQGAGTDTQYF. The CDR3 nucleotides read TGCGCCAGCAGACAGGGGGCAGGGACAGATACGCAGTATTTT.

V gene TRBV11-3 combines with J gene TRBJ2-3; D might be TRBD2 (5 bases). The CDR3 is 13 residues long. V gave up 4 bases and J gave up 10 bases, with 15 bases separating them. The germline V gene has CDR1 SGHNT and CDR2 YENEEA. This chain's CDR3 is CASSSNQKEAQYF. The CDR3 DNA is TGTGCCAGCAGCTCCAACCAGAAGGAGGCGCAGTATTTT.

This clone was counted a few times. This chain links TRBV13 with TRBJ1-3; 7 bases fit TRBD1. Trimming removed 4 bases from V and 5 bases from J; junction bases left unmatched: 11. The CDR3 contains 16 residues. Germline CDR1 and CDR2: PRHDT and FYEKMQ (reference sequence). In DNA form, the CDR3 reads TGTGCCAGCAGCTCCGGACAGGCTCAAAGGAGAAACACCATATATTTT. This sequence encodes CASSSGQAQRRNTIYF.